One sample yielded the 21 T cell receptor beta chains listed below, sequenced in a study of OX40 agonist ivuxolimab in advanced cancers. Library prep was done by the immunoSEQ multiplex PCR assay. This immuneACCESS table, as held by TCRdb, lists in-frame sequences with V and J called but not all clones. Of the missing ones, under half trace to an unresolved V gene in checked studies; the others have no known cause. This sample is represented by around 95,000 clones; roughly 90% of them were singletons. The top ten clonotypes cover approximately 0.58% of the sample. The material sequenced was CD4+ or CD8+ T cells sorted from blood, taken in a trial of the OX40 agonist ivuxolimab. All receptors come from an adult with an advanced solid tumor such as melanoma, head and neck, liver or kidney cancer.

This chain joins TRBV6-6 and TRBJ1-3; the D is unclear. Germline-derived CDR1 and CDR2 are MNHNY and SVGAGI (reference sequence). With 8 bases removed from V and 0 bases from J, the gap between germline ends came to 11 bases. The CDR3 totals 14 residues. CDR3 sequence: CASQTGGSGNTIYF. DNA of the CDR3: TGTGCCAGCCAGACGGGAGGCTCTGGAAACACCATATATTTT.

As DNA, the CDR3 is TGTGCCTGGAGGGAAGCGGGAGGGCCCTACGAGCAGTACTTC. It translates to CAWREAGGPYEQYF. The V gene is TRBV30, the J gene TRBJ2-7, with TRBD2 identical over 10 bases. This CDR3 contains 14 residues. Germline V gene data show CDR1 as GTSNPN and CDR2 as SVGIG (reference sequence). With 3 bases clipped from V and 2 bases from J, the junction kept 4 bases outside the gene matches.

CDR3 nucleotide sequence: TGTGCCAGCTCACCCAGACAGGGGATGGATCAGCCCCAGCATTTT. It codes for CASSPRQGMDQPQHF. The gene calls are TRBV18 and TRBJ1-5; 8 nucleotides line up with TRBD1. The CDR3 contains 15 residues. With 3 bases clipped from V and 5 bases from J, the junction kept 6 bases outside the gene matches. Germline V gene sequence: CDR1 KGHSH, CDR2 LQKENI.

This clone occurred a few times. The V gene is TRBV7-9, the J gene TRBJ1-2; a weak D match, TRBD1 (6 bases). This CDR3 is built from 15 residues. Per germline, CDR1 SEHNR and CDR2 FQNEAQ (reference sequence). Trimming cost V 5 bases and J 4 bases, with 17 bases left between them. In nucleotides, the CDR3 is TGTGCCAGCAGCAAGGGGGGGGCCTCGGGCTATGGCTACACCTTC. This sequence encodes CASSKGGASGYGYTF.

The gene calls are TRBV11-3 and TRBJ2-3, with unresolved D. Germline V gene data show CDR1 as SGHNT and CDR2 as YENEEA. The CDR3 extends over 13 amino acids. Trimming pared 0 bases from V and 2 bases from J, leaving 3 bases between. This CDR3 is CASSLDPTDTQYF. In DNA form, the CDR3 reads TGTGCCAGCAGCTTAGATCCCACAGATACGCAGTATTTT. Based on the CDR3 plus reference TRBV11-3 and TRBJ2-3, the full variable domain is EAGVVQSPRYKIIEKKQPVAFWCNPISGHNTLYWYLQNLGQGPELLIRYENEEAVDDSQLPKDRFSAERLKGVDSTLKIQPAELGDSAVYLCASSLDPTDTQYFGPGTRLTVL.

The chain couples TRBV28 to TRBJ2-7; 14 bases map to TRBD2. The CDR3 covers 15 residues. Per germline, CDR1 MDHEN and CDR2 SYDVKM. V gave up 6 bases and J gave up 4 bases; unmatched junction bases: 5. This CDR3 reads CASSKGLAGGYEQYF. As DNA, the CDR3 is TGTGCCAGCAGCAAAGGACTAGCGGGAGGTTACGAGCAGTACTTC.

The rearrangement links TRBV6-6 to TRBJ2-5; D is ambiguous. From germline, CDR1 is MNHNY and CDR2 SVGAGI (reference sequence). V gave up 5 bases and J gave up 1 base, with 11 bases separating them. CDR3 size: 14 residues. CDR3 amino acids: CASSPRSAQETQYF. As DNA, the CDR3 is TGTGCCAGCAGTCCGAGGTCCGCCCAAGAGACCCAGTACTTC.

The chain uses TRBV28 and TRBJ1-2; 9 nucleotides agree with TRBD1. Germline CDR1 MDHEN, CDR2 SYDVKM. CDR3 size: 14 residues. The V segment lost 5 bases and the J segment 7 bases; nucleotides outside the gene matches: 8. The CDR3 region is CASSPPGQGRGYTF. CDR3 nucleotide sequence: TGTGCCAGCAGTCCCCCGGGACAGGGACGTGGCTACACCTTC.

The chain employs TRBV6-1 and TRBJ1-2, with unresolved D. From germline, CDR1 is MNHNS and CDR2 SASEGT. The germline V and J ends were trimmed by 2 bases and 6 bases, with 10 bases remaining between them. CDR3 length equals 13 residues. This CDR3 is CASSERGRNGYTF. CDR3 DNA sequence: TGTGCCAGCAGTGAAAGAGGGAGGAATGGCTACACCTTC.

This clone was observed once. The chain carries TRBV28 and TRBJ2-3; possibly TRBD2 for D (5 bases). CDR3 size: 14 residues. Deletions cut 7 bases from V and 2 bases from J, with 13 bases between. Germline CDR1 and CDR2: MDHEN and SYDVKM. Here the CDR3 reads CASTRGLNTDTQYF. As DNA, the CDR3 is TGTGCCAGCACGCGAGGACTGAACACAGATACGCAGTATTTT.

The CDR3 reads CASSRGLFRGETQYF. As DNA, the CDR3 is TGTGCCAGCAGCCGGGGGCTCTTTAGGGGAGAGACCCAGTACTTC. This chain links TRBV9 with TRBJ2-5; D may match TRBD1 or TRBD2 (6 bases each). Germline values: CDR1 SGDLS, CDR2 YYNGEE. The CDR3 is 15 amino acids. The germline V and J ends were trimmed by 4 bases and 4 bases, with 17 bases remaining between them.

This clone came up once. This chain connects TRBV18 to TRBJ2-5, with 10 bases fitting TRBD1. The CDR3 totals 14 residues. V lost 6 bases and J lost 5; bases outside the gene matches: 6. CDR1 KGHSH and CDR2 LQKENI come from the germline V gene. In nucleotides, the CDR3 is TGTGCCAGCTCGTCGACAGGGGGCGCGGAGACCCAGTACTTC. Amino acids: CASSSTGGAETQYF.

The chain joins TRBV7-3 to TRBJ1-1; 8 positions match TRBD1. With 2 bases clipped from V and 4 bases from J, the junction kept 6 bases outside the gene matches. This CDR3 has 15 amino acids. Germline assignment: CDR1 SGHTA and CDR2 FQGTGA. The CDR3 is CASSLQGQVITEAFF. DNA for the CDR3: TGTGCCAGCAGCTTACAGGGACAGGTTATCACTGAAGCTTTCTTT.

This chain joins TRBV7-3 and TRBJ2-2; D gene ambiguous. This CDR3 comprises 12 residues. Germline CDR1 is SGHTA and CDR2 is FQGTGA. V was trimmed by 2 bases and J by 7 bases, leaving 5 bases between them. The DNA of the CDR3 is TGTGCCAGCAGCTTACGAGTCGGGGAGCTGTTTTTT. It is translated as CASSLRVGELFF.

V is TRBV29-1 and J is TRBJ2-7; possibly TRBD1 or TRBD2 for D (5 bases each). Trimming shortened V by 2 bases and J by 12 bases, and 17 bases separated the two germline ends. The length of the CDR3 is 12 residues. CDR1 and CDR2 from the germline V gene are SQVTM and ANQGSEA. This CDR3 is CSVEMGMGVRYF. CDR3 nucleotides: TGCAGCGTTGAAATGGGGATGGGGGTGCGGTACTTC.

The chain carries TRBV5-4 and TRBJ1-2, with 9 bases matching TRBD1. Trimming cost V 4 bases and J 4 bases; bases outside gene matches: 8. This CDR3 is built from 15 residues. CDR1 SGHNT and CDR2 YYREEE come from the germline V gene (reference sequence). CDR3 nucleotides: TGTGCCAGCAGCCGGGGACAGGGAACGACCTATGGCTACACCTTC. Translation gives CASSRGQGTTYGYTF.

The chain links TRBV19 to TRBJ1-5; no definite D call. CDR3 length equals 12 residues. Looked up from germline, CDR1 is LNHDA and CDR2 is SQIVND (reference sequence). V lost 3 bases and J 6 bases, leaving 6 bases between the germline ends. The CDR3: CASSMIGQPQHF. CDR3 sequence (DNA): TGTGCCAGTAGTATGATTGGTCAGCCCCAGCATTTT.

J is TRBJ2-1 and V is TRBV4-1; TRBD2 matches at 10 bases. Germline assignment: CDR1 MGHRA and CDR2 YSYEKL. Germline trimming cut 5 bases from V and 6 bases from J; bases unmatched to any gene: 7. The CDR3 extends over 15 amino acids. The CDR3 DNA reads as TGCGCCAGCAGCTCGGGACTAGCGATCATCAATGAGCAGTTCTTC. Protein sequence: CASSSGLAIINEQFF.

The CDR3 loop reads CASSERLAGAGEQYF. The CDR3 coding sequence is TGTGCCAGCAGTGAACGGCTAGCGGGAGCCGGAGAGCAGTACTTC. The V call is TRBV2, the J call TRBJ2-7; TRBD2 aligns across 10 bases. The CDR3 is 15 residues long. In germline, CDR1 is SNHLY, CDR2 FYNNEI. J gave up 7 bases and V 2 bases, and 8 bases lay outside the gene matches.

V and J are TRBV5-1 and TRBJ2-5; D not resolved. The germline CDR1 and CDR2 sequences are SGHRS and YFSETQ. V lost 3 bases to trimming and J lost 7 bases, with 7 bases between them. The CDR3 extends over 11 amino acids. This chain's CDR3 is CASSSGLTQYF. CDR3 nucleotides: TGCGCCAGCAGCTCGGGTCTGACCCAGTACTTC.

A few counts support this clone. The chain has TRBV11-3 and TRBJ2-6, with D perhaps matching TRBD2 (5 bases). The CDR3 consists of 15 residues. CDR1 is SGHNT and CDR2 is YENEEA in the germline V gene. V was trimmed by 2 bases and J by 4 bases, leaving 9 bases between them. The CDR3 is CASSLRGSGANVLTF. DNA of the CDR3: TGTGCCAGCAGCTTACGGGGATCCGGGGCCAACGTCCTGACTTTC.